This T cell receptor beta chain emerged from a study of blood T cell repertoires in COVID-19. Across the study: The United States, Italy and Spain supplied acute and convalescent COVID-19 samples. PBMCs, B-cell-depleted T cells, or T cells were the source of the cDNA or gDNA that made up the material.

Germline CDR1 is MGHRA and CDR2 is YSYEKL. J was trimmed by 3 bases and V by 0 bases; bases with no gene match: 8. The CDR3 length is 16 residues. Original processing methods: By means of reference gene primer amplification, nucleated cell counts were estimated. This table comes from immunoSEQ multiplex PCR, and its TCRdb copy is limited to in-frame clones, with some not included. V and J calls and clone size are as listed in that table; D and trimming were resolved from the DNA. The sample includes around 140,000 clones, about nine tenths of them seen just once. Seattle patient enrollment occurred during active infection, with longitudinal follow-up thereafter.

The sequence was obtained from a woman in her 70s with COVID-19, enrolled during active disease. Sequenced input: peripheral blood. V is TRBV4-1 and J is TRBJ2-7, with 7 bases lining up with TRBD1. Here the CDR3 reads CASSQEITGVIYEQYF. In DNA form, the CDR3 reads TGCGCCAGCAGCCAAGAAATTACAGGGGTGATCTACGAGCAGTACTTC.